A selection of T cell receptor beta chains follows, all from one sample in a study of blood T cell repertoires in COVID-19. Some clones are missing from TCRdb's copy, which holds only in-frame ones; the method was immunoSEQ multiplex PCR. The sample includes 100,000 or so clones, approximately 81% seen only once; the top ten take more than 1.5%. Source material: peripheral blood. All receptors derive from a woman in her 70s with active or convalescent COVID-19. Each CDR3 is given with its conserved first and last residue. Clone size, where shown, is once, few, many, or a class for clones that have expanded.

clone size,V gene,J gene,CDR3 protein
.,TRBV6-2/TRBV6-3,TRBJ2-7,CASSTSAGRGYEQYF
.,TRBV3-1/TRBV3-2,TRBJ2-1,CASSLLLRLAARDEQFF
.,TRBV9,TRBJ2-3,CASSVALGGNEDTQYF
.,TRBV5-1,TRBJ1-1,CASKQSPALDTEAFF
.,TRBV12-3/TRBV12-4,TRBJ1-3,CASRESGNTIYF
few,TRBV5-1,TRBJ2-3,CASSTSGVPGDTQYF
.,TRBV7-2,TRBJ2-1,CASSPGLSPAYNEQFF
.,TRBV7-2,TRBJ2-7,CASSPKGTGFVHEQYF
.,TRBV28,TRBJ2-1,CASSSRDRGWVGLAGVYNEQFF
.,TRBV5-4,TRBJ1-3,CASSFPGAGNTIYF
.,TRBV28,TRBJ1-2,CASRSQGPRRGYTF
few,TRBV7-2,TRBJ1-6,CASSLQPTGGASPLHF
.,TRBV18,TRBJ2-1,CASSPPGLAGGGGNEQFF
.,TRBV15,TRBJ2-7,CATSREDGSSYEQYF
.,TRBV30,TRBJ1-1,CAWSLNTEAFF
.,TRBV28,TRBJ2-2,CASSLVGGAVGELFF
.,TRBV28,TRBJ1-4,CASSPRTGQPNEKLFF
.,TRBV2,TRBJ1-1,CASSDDRETEAFF
.,TRBV3-1/TRBV3-2,TRBJ2-1,CASSPQSSGGPYNEQFF
.,TRBV4-2,TRBJ2-2,CASSQDLSNTGELFF
.,TRBV5-1,TRBJ2-5,CASSFPQGAGETQYF
.,TRBV7-2,TRBJ2-6,CASSLAQEPGANVLTF
.,TRBV30,TRBJ2-2,CAWRASGEGGELFF
.,TRBV7-8,TRBJ1-1,CASSFLGQEAFF
.,TRBV9,TRBJ2-2,CASSVVIEAWGAPGELFF
.,TRBV5-1,TRBJ2-2,CASSLGAEPTGELFF
.,TRBV2,TRBJ1-5,CASGRQAYQPQHF
.,TRBV28,TRBJ2-1,CASSLNGILYNEQFF
.,TRBV28,TRBJ2-1,CASSLRRGGDNEQFF
once,TRBV18,TRBJ2-2,CASSPDRLGGLFF
.,TRBV6-5,TRBJ1-5,CASSPGQNNQPQHF
once,TRBV7-2,TRBJ2-5,CASSMRQGSRETQYF
.,TRBV7-9,TRBJ2-1,CASSLGSGTGVHEQFF
.,TRBV5-1,TRBJ2-2,CASSLGGNTGELFF
.,TRBV30,TRBJ2-5,CAWRITWQETQYF
.,TRBV7-2,TRBJ2-5,CASSSSGGAGETQYF
.,TRBV7-2,TRBJ2-1,CASSRGLAPEQFF
once,TRBV6-2/TRBV6-3,TRBJ2-2,CASSLGLAPGELFF
.,TRBV28,TRBJ2-7,CASRQGGSSGMVNEQYF
.,TRBV9,TRBJ1-2,CASAPSNREGGYTF
.,TRBV7-2,TRBJ2-7,CASSLDADFYEQYF
once,TRBV12-5,TRBJ2-2,CASAPRGSGGSGELFF
.,TRBV9,TRBJ2-1,CASSVDVSTSGGINEQFF
once,TRBV2,TRBJ1-6,CASSDARGTGGMGSYNSPLHF
.,TRBV2,TRBJ1-1,CASRFTENTEAFF
.,TRBV24-1,TRBJ2-4,CATSDPGTGENIQYF
.,TRBV2,TRBJ2-2,CASSSGTSGGSGYGELFF
.,TRBV6-2/TRBV6-3,TRBJ2-5,CASSYSTSRSWEETQYF
few,TRBV24-1,TRBJ2-6,CATSDGAGANVLTF
few,TRBV28,TRBJ1-3,CASSSDSGSPGNTIYF
.,TRBV28,TRBJ2-1,CASSGTANEQFF
.,TRBV3-1/TRBV3-2,TRBJ1-2,CASSQGLGQGRFHGYTF
.,TRBV30,TRBJ2-3,CAYQNRDTQYF
.,TRBV18,TRBJ2-3,CASSPSDRGTDTQYF